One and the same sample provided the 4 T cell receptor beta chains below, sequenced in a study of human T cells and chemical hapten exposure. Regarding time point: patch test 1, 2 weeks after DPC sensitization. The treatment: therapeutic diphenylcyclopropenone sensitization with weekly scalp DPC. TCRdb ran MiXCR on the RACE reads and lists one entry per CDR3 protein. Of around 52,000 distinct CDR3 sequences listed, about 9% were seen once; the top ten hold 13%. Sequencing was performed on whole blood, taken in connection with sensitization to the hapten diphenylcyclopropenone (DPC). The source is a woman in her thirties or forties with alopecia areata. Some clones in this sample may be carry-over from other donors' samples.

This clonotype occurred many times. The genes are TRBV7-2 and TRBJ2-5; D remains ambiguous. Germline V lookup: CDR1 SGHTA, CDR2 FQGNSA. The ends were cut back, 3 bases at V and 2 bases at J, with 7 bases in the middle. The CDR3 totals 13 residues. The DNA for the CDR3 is TGTGCCAGCAGCTTCTCTAGACAAGAGACCCAGTACTTC. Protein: CASSFSRQETQYF.

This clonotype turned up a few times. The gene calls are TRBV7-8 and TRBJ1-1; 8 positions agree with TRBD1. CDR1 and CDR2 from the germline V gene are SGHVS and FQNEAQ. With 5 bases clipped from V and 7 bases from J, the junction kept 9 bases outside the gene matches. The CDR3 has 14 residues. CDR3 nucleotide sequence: TGTGCCAGCAGCATGAGGACAGGGTGGGGTGAAGCTTTCTTT. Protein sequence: CASSMRTGWGEAFF.

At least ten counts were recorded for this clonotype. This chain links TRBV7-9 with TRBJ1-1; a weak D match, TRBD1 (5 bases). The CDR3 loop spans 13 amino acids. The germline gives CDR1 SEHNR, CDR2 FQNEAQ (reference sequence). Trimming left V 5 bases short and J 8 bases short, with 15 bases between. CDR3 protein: CASSPGVDREAFF. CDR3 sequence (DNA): TGTGCCAGCAGCCCGGGGGTCGACCGGGAAGCTTTCTTT.

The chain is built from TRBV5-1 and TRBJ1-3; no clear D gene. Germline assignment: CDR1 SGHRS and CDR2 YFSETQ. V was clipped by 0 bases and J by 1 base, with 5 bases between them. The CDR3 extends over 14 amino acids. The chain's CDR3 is CASSLEGSGNTIYF. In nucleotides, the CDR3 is TGCGCCAGCAGCTTGGAGGGTTCTGGAAACACCATATATTTT.